This T cell receptor (beta chain) was captured in a study of human T cells and chemical hapten exposure. Study details: The variation in per-sample TCR yields arose mainly from small differences in pooled library volumes.

TCRdb ran MiXCR on the RACE reads and lists one entry per CDR3 protein. The table lists 350,000 or so distinct CDR3 sequences, around 7% of them singletons. This clonotype was recorded many times. CDR1 DFQATT and CDR2 SNEGSKA come from the germline V gene (reference sequence). The V segment lost 0 bases and the J segment 4 bases; nucleotides outside the gene matches: 2. The CDR3 is 13 residues long. Time point described: patch test 1, 2 weeks after DPC sensitization. Treatment in this sample: therapeutic diphenylcyclopropenone sensitization with weekly scalp DPC. V and J are TRBV20-1 and TRBJ1-1; 7 nucleotides agree with TRBD1. The clonotype comes from a woman aged 18-35 years with alopecia areata. Some clones in this sample may be carry-over from other donors' samples. This specimen was whole blood, taken in connection with sensitization to the hapten diphenylcyclopropenone (DPC). CDR3 coding DNA: TGCAGTGCTAGAGATCAGGGGGGCACTGAAGCTTTCTTT. Translated: CSARDQGGTEAFF.